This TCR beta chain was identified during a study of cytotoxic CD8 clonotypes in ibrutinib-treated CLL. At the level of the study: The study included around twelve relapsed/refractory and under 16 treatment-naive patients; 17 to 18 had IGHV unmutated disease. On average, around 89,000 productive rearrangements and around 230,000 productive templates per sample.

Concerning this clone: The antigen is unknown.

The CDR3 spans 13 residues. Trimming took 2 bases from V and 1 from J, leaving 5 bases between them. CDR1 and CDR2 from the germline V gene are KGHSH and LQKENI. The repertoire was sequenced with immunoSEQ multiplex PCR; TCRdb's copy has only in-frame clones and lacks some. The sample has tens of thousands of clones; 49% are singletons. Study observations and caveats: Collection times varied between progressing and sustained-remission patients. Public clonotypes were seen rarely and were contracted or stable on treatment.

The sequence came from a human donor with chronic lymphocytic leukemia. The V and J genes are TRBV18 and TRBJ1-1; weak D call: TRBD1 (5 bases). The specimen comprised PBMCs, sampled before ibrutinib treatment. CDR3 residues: CASSPGGNTEAFF. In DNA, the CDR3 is TGTGCCAGCTCACCAGGGGGGAACACTGAAGCTTTCTTT.